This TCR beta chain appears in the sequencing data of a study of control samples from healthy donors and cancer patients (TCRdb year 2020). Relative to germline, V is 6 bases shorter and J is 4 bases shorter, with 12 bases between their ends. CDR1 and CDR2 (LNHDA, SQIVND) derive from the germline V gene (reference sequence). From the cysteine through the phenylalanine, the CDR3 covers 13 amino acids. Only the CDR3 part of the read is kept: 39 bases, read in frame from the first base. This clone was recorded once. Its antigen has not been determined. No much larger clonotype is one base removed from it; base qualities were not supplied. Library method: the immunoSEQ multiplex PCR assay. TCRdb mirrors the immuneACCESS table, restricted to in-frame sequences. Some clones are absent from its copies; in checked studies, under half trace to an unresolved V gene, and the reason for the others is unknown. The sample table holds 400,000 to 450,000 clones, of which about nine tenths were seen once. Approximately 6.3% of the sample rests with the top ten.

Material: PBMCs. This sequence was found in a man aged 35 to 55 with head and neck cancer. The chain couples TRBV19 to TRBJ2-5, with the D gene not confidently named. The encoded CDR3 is CASSFAARETQYF. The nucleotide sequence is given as TGTGCCAGTAGCTTCGCGGCCCGAGAGACCCAGTACTTC.